The T cell receptor beta chain described here comes from a study of T cells in Graves' hyperthyroidism and ophthalmopathy. Whole-study context: The initial diagnosis was the point when peripheral blood was collected, ahead of any treatment.

J was trimmed by 7 bases and V by 2 bases; bases with no gene match: 5. Germline V gene sequence: CDR1 MGHRA, CDR2 YSYEKL. CDR3 length equals 15 residues. There were TCR beta CDR3 regions amplified from RNA transcripts. First-round RT-PCR with HTBI primers amplified the TCR CDR3 region. TCRdb reanalysed the multiplex PCR reads using MiXCR and keeps one entry per CDR3 protein. The profile shows about 360,000 distinct CDR3 sequences, around 25% of them singletons. Disease duration under 2 months; hyperthyroidism patients were aged 18 to 65. Exclusions: uncontrolled infection, other autoimmune disease, pregnancy, lactation. Each diagnosis was grounded in clinical symptoms, serum thyroxine and TRAb, thyroid ultrasound, and orbital computed tomography.

This sequence was found in a man aged 45-65 years with Graves' hyperthyroidism. This chain links TRBV4-1 with TRBJ2-7, with 13 bases aligning to TRBD2. The specimen sequenced was blood. For the CDR3, the DNA is TGCGCCAGCAGCCAACCGACTAGCGGGAGGTGTGAGCAGTACTTC. It codes for CASSQPTSGRCEQYF.